This T cell receptor beta chain was identified during a study of cytomegalovirus exposure and HLA in healthy donors. In the study overall: Both the 95 to 150 validation repertoires and the roughly 620 first-cohort repertoires used the same platform, as reported by a later analysis.

Study outcomes and limitations: The listing of approximately 160 TCR beta chains classed them as cytomegalovirus-associated. Under in vitro conditions, a few CMV-associated chains were confirmed as specific for CMV antigens.

The V gene lost 2 bases and the J gene lost 4 bases, with 14 bases spanning the gap. The CDR3 is made up of 15 amino acids. Germline V gene data show CDR1 as MNHEY and CDR2 as SMNVEV (reference sequence). TCRdb's copy holds only in-frame clones and misses some; the assay was immunoSEQ multiplex PCR. This table holds 300,000 to 450,000 clones, approximately 90% found once. This clone showed up just once. The target antigen is unknown. The chain employs TRBV27 and TRBJ1-1, with D possibly TRBD1 on 5 matching bases. The TCR sequence derives from a young woman in good health and CMV-seronegative. The sample taken for sequencing was PBMCs. The CDR3 DNA follows: TGTGCCAGCAGTTTAACTCCAGGGTCGGGCACTGAAGCTTTCTTT. Protein product: CASSLTPGSGTEAFF.